The 10 T cell receptor beta chains listed next were all sequenced from one sample in a study of cytomegalovirus exposure and HLA in healthy donors. PCR involved 60 Vbeta and 13 Jbeta primers. TCRdb's copy holds only in-frame clones and misses some; the assay was immunoSEQ multiplex PCR. This sample carries 100,000 to 120,000 clones, more than 60% of them seen once, and the ten largest clones take roughly 8.6%. The material sequenced was PBMCs. These receptors all stem from a woman in her thirties or forties in good health and CMV-seropositive.

CDR3 nucleotides: TGTGCCAGCAGCTTGGGTAACAGCGAGCAGTACTTC. This gives the protein CASSLGNSEQYF. The chain joins TRBV5-6 to TRBJ2-7; D call uncertain. The V and J ends lost 0 bases and 6 bases respectively, with 7 bases between them. The CDR3 covers 12 residues. The germline gives CDR1 SGHDT, CDR2 YYEEEE.

The chain has TRBV5-4 and TRBJ2-7; TRBD2 aligns across 9 bases. The CDR3 is 15 amino acids. The junction had 7 bases not matched to a gene; V was cut back by 4 bases and J by 2 bases. Germline loops: CDR1 SGHNT, CDR2 YYREEE (reference sequence). The CDR3 protein is CASSEGLAGTYEQYF. The CDR3 nucleotides are TGTGCCAGCAGCGAGGGACTAGCCGGTACCTACGAGCAGTACTTC.

V usage is TRBV14 and J usage is TRBJ2-5; possible D gene TRBD2, 5 bases. The last part of the DNA fits TRBJ2-7 better; the J call may be wrong. CDR3 size: 15 residues. Germline values: CDR1 SGHDN, CDR2 FVKESK. The CDR3: CASSLTEGSSYEQYF. CDR3 DNA: TGTGCCAGCAGCCTCACCGAGGGAAGCTCCTACGAGCAGTACTTC.

The V gene is TRBV18, the J gene TRBJ2-5, with D hard to call. Germline CDR1 and CDR2: KGHSH and LQKENI. The CDR3 spans 14 residues. Trimming cost V 1 base and J 5 bases, with 11 bases left between them. In DNA form, the CDR3 reads TGTGCCAGCTCACCACTTCCGAGATCCGAGACCCAGTACTTC. It yields the protein CASSPLPRSETQYF.

This chain uses TRBV4-1 with TRBJ1-2, with TRBD1 as a possible D gene (5 bases). The V gene lost 0 bases and the J gene lost 4 bases, with 15 bases spanning the gap. The CDR3 spans 16 residues. Germline assignment: CDR1 MGHRA and CDR2 YSYEKL. The CDR3 nucleotides are TGCGCCAGCAGCCAAGATCGGGTGCTAGGGGCCTATGGCTACACCTTC. Translation: CASSQDRVLGAYGYTF.

The chain joins TRBV29-1 to TRBJ2-7; a possible D gene is TRBD1 (5 bases). The CDR3 has 14 amino acids. The germline V gene has CDR1 SQVTM and CDR2 ANQGSEA. Trimming cost V 0 bases and J 3 bases, with 12 bases left between them. CDR3 amino acids: CSVEEGEGFYEQYF. The CDR3 DNA is TGCAGCGTTGAAGAAGGGGAAGGATTCTACGAGCAGTACTTC.

V is TRBV7-9 and J is TRBJ2-3, with D maybe TRBD2 (5 bases). The CDR3 has 14 residues. CDR1 is SEHNR, CDR2 FQNEAQ, per germline (reference sequence). V dropped 3 bases and J dropped 3 bases, with 10 bases sitting between them. The CDR3 loop reads CASSFLAQTDTQYF. The CDR3 DNA is TGTGCCAGCAGCTTTCTAGCTCAAACAGATACGCAGTATTTT.

This chain connects TRBV5-1 to TRBJ2-4, with 9 positions matching TRBD1. V shed 4 bases and J 2 bases; nucleotides not matched to a gene: 7. Germline V lookup: CDR1 SGHRS, CDR2 YFSETQ. This CDR3 is 16 amino acids long. The CDR3 DNA sequence: TGCGCCAGCAGCGGCGGGACAGGGAAGACCAAAAACATTCAGTACTTC. It is translated as CASSGGTGKTKNIQYF.

V and J are TRBV14 and TRBJ2-7; 9 bases match TRBD1. The CDR3 is made up of 15 amino acids. Trimming at V came to 4 bases and at J to 4 bases, leaving 8 bases not matched to a gene. The germline CDR1 and CDR2 sequences are SGHDN and FVKESK. Here the CDR3 DNA reads TGTGCCAGCAGCCTATGGACAGGGGAGACGTACGAGCAGTACTTC. Translated, it gives CASSLWTGETYEQYF.

The chain joins TRBV10-3 to TRBJ2-7; no clear D. This CDR3 comprises 14 residues. Between the trimmed V and J ends, which lost 7 bases and 0 bases, there was a span of 13 bases. Germline loops: CDR1 ENHRY, CDR2 SYGVKD. The CDR3 spells CAINRDFTSYEQYF. CDR3 sequence (DNA): TGTGCCATCAATAGAGACTTTACCTCCTACGAGCAGTACTTC.